The 22 T cell receptor beta chains reported below all come from one sample, sequenced in a study of siplizumab effects on memory and regulatory T cells. Sequencing used immunoSEQ multiplex PCR; TCRdb keeps in-frame clones, though not all of them. The data contain approximately 90,000 clones, about 94% of them seen just once; the ten biggest clones take up around 0.31%. Sequences were obtained from non-Treg CD4+ T cells sorted from blood. The receptors originated from a human donor in good health.

J is TRBJ2-3 and V is TRBV18; no firm D call. The CDR3 sequence is 15 residues long. Trimming pared 3 bases from V and 3 bases from J, leaving 13 bases between. Germline CDR1 and CDR2: KGHSH and LQKENI. CDR3 coding DNA: TGTGCCAGCTCACCGCTTCAGGCTAGTACAGATACGCAGTATTTT. Translating gives CASSPLQASTDTQYF.

The rearrangement uses TRBV4-1 and TRBJ2-7, with TRBD2 matching over 9 bases. The CDR3 loop spans 16 amino acids. Germline V gene data show CDR1 as MGHRA and CDR2 as YSYEKL. Unmatched junction bases numbered 10, after V lost 0 bases and J lost 7 bases. In DNA, the CDR3 is TGCGCCAGCAGCCAAGATAAGCGGGGGGCCTCCTTTGAGCAGTACTTC. Its translation: CASSQDKRGASFEQYF.

This chain links TRBV19 with TRBJ2-5, with 7 bases matching TRBD1. Germline loops: CDR1 LNHDA, CDR2 SQIVND (reference sequence). The ends lost 4 bases at V and 5 bases at J; junction bases unmatched: 1. This CDR3 spans 12 amino acids. CDR3 amino acids: CASSTRGETQYF. CDR3 in DNA: TGTGCCAGTAGTACCAGGGGGGAGACCCAGTACTTC.

The chain employs TRBV11-2 and TRBJ2-7, with D possibly TRBD1 on 5 matching bases. Germline CDR1 is SGHAT and CDR2 is FQNNGV. This CDR3 comprises 16 residues. The germline V and J ends were trimmed by 5 bases and 2 bases, with 19 bases remaining between them. This chain's CDR3 is CASSPIQGLHTYEQYF. The CDR3 coding sequence is TGTGCCAGCAGCCCCATCCAGGGTTTGCACACCTACGAGCAGTACTTC.

The chain uses TRBV5-1 and TRBJ1-2, with D perhaps TRBD1 (6 bases). Germline-derived CDR1 and CDR2 are SGHRS and YFSETQ. This CDR3 is 14 amino acids long. The V and J ends lost 4 bases and 3 bases respectively, with 13 bases between them. The CDR3 is CASSPTQGDYGYTF. The CDR3 region has the DNA TGCGCCAGCAGCCCAACACAGGGAGACTATGGCTACACCTTC.

The chain couples TRBV19 to TRBJ2-7; D is undetermined. Trimming took 3 bases from V and 1 from J, leaving 10 bases between them. CDR3 size: 14 residues. In germline, CDR1 is LNHDA, CDR2 SQIVND (reference sequence). As DNA, the CDR3 is TGTGCCAGTAGTATTCTTGGCAGTTCCTACGAGCAGTACTTC. Protein product: CASSILGSSYEQYF.

The chain combines TRBV7-9 with TRBJ1-6; 10 bases align to TRBD1. The CDR3 is 16 amino acids. V dropped 8 bases and J dropped 6; count of bases not matched to a gene: 10. Germline CDR1 reads SEHNR; CDR2 reads FQNEAQ (reference sequence). In DNA, the CDR3 is TGTGCCAGCTACGAGGACAGGGGGTTGTTTAATTCACCCCTCCACTTT. This gives the protein CASYEDRGLFNSPLHF.

The chain links TRBV7-2 to TRBJ2-1, with 15 positions matching TRBD2. The germline CDR1 and CDR2 sequences are SGHTA and FQGNSA. The CDR3 is 18 residues long. V dropped 2 bases and J dropped 0; count of bases not matched to a gene: 2. The CDR3 here is CASSLRTSGRGSYNEQFF. CDR3 DNA sequence: TGTGCCAGCAGCTTAAGGACTAGCGGGAGGGGCTCCTACAATGAGCAGTTCTTC.

This rearrangement joins TRBV30 to TRBJ1-4, with 7 bases matching TRBD1. The germline V gene encodes CDR1 GTSNPN and CDR2 SVGIG (reference sequence). The CDR3 runs to 16 residues. Trimming removed 3 bases from V and 4 bases from J; junction bases left unmatched: 11. The CDR3 sequence is CAWSADQGGSNEKLFF. The CDR3 nucleotides read TGTGCCTGGAGCGCGGACCAAGGGGGCAGTAATGAAAAACTGTTTTTT.

The rearrangement uses TRBV5-6 and TRBJ2-5, with TRBD2 as a possible D gene (5 bases). Per germline, CDR1 SGHDT and CDR2 YYEEEE. This CDR3 is 18 amino acids long. V was shortened by 4 bases and J by 0 bases, with 22 bases between the two germline ends. CDR3 sequence: CASSPPNPASSYQETQYF. The CDR3 DNA follows: TGTGCCAGCAGCCCTCCTAACCCGGCTAGCTCTTACCAAGAGACCCAGTACTTC.

This chain uses TRBV6-5 with TRBJ1-5; no reliable D call. The V gene lost 4 bases and the J gene lost 1 base, with 14 bases spanning the gap. The CDR3 is 16 residues long. Germline CDR1 reads MNHEY; CDR2 reads SVGAGI. The CDR3 loop is CASSLSGAESNQPQHF. The CDR3 coding sequence is TGTGCCAGCAGTTTGTCCGGAGCGGAAAGCAATCAGCCCCAGCATTTT.

This chain connects TRBV28 to TRBJ1-5; D possibly corresponds to TRBD1 (5 bases). V gave up 7 bases and J gave up 4 bases, with 14 bases separating them. This CDR3 spans 14 amino acids. In germline, CDR1 is MDHEN, CDR2 SYDVKM. Written as DNA, the CDR3 is TGTGCCAGCATCTTGGGGGGTCTTAATCAGCCCCAGCATTTT. Protein sequence: CASILGGLNQPQHF.

The V gene is TRBV18, the J gene TRBJ2-5; tentatively, D is TRBD2 (6 bases). CDR1 and CDR2 (germline): KGHSH, LQKENI. Between the trimmed V and J ends, which lost 3 bases and 7 bases, there was a span of 15 bases. This CDR3 is 14 amino acids long. CDR3 DNA: TGTGCCAGCTCACCCGCCCGGGGGACGGGGACCCAGTACTTC. Translation: CASSPARGTGTQYF.

The V call is TRBV5-6, the J call TRBJ2-1; 7 bases match TRBD2. The J segment lost 3 bases and the V segment lost 1 base, leaving 4 bases of the junction unmatched. Germline values: CDR1 SGHDT, CDR2 YYEEEE. CDR3 length: 15 residues. The DNA of the CDR3 is TGTGCCAGCAGCTTGTTAGCGGGTGACTACAATGAGCAGTTCTTC. Its protein is CASSLLAGDYNEQFF.

The rearrangement joins TRBV19 to TRBJ2-2, with 12 nucleotides matching TRBD1. Germline CDR1 reads LNHDA; CDR2 reads SQIVND (reference sequence). The V segment lost 7 bases and the J segment 7 bases; nucleotides outside the gene matches: 10. The CDR3 is made up of 16 amino acids. This chain's CDR3 is CASNYGGQGAGGELFF. For the CDR3, the DNA is TGTGCCAGTAACTATGGGGGACAGGGGGCAGGCGGGGAGCTGTTTTTT. Using reference TRBV19 and TRBJ2-2 for the parts outside the CDR3, the full variable domain is DGGITQSPKYLFRKEGQNVTLSCEQNLNHDAMYWYRQDPGQGLRLIYYSQIVNDFQKGDIAEGYSVSREKKESFPLTVTSAQKNPTAFYLCASNYGGQGAGGELFFGEGSRLTVL.

CDR3 DNA: TGTGCCAGCAGCGTAGGTCCTAGCGGGAGTGGAGATACGCAGTATTTT. Residues: CASSVGPSGSGDTQYF. V gene TRBV9 combines with J gene TRBJ2-3, with 10 bases aligning to TRBD2. Germline CDR1 is SGDLS and CDR2 is YYNGEE. The CDR3 is 16 residues long. J gave up 5 bases and V 0 bases, and 6 bases lay outside the gene matches.

The chain recombines TRBV19 with TRBJ1-1; D is undetermined. CDR3 length: 13 amino acids. The V gene lost 4 bases and the J gene lost 3 bases, with 9 bases spanning the gap. In germline, CDR1 is LNHDA, CDR2 SQIVND (reference sequence). The DNA for the CDR3 is TGTGCCAGTAGTACAGACATCCACACTGAAGCTTTCTTT. This sequence encodes CASSTDIHTEAFF.

The V call is TRBV6-5, the J call TRBJ1-5; TRBD1 aligns across 7 bases. There are 13 residues in the CDR3. The germline gives CDR1 MNHEY, CDR2 SVGAGI. Losses at the gene ends were 6 bases for V and 7 bases for J; bases not matched to a gene: 6. The CDR3 reads CASSIGGGQPQHF. The CDR3 region has the DNA TGTGCCAGCAGCATTGGAGGGGGCCAGCCCCAGCATTTT.

This clone has a handful of counts. The V gene is TRBV9, the J gene TRBJ1-1, with no clear D. Per germline, CDR1 SGDLS and CDR2 YYNGEE. Trimming removed 3 bases at V and 0 bases at J, with 3 bases between. The length of the CDR3 is 12 residues. The CDR3 loop reads CASSDMNTEAFF. CDR3 in DNA: TGTGCCAGCAGCGACATGAACACTGAAGCTTTCTTT.

The CDR3 loop reads CSVEENGSRGAFF. CDR3 DNA: TGCAGCGTTGAAGAGAACGGGTCTCGCGGGGCTTTCTTT. The J gene is TRBJ1-1, the V gene TRBV29-1, with D hard to call. V dropped 0 bases and J dropped 11 bases, with 16 bases sitting between them. The CDR3 spans 13 residues. The germline V gene encodes CDR1 SQVTM and CDR2 ANQGSEA.

The rearrangement joins TRBV5-4 to TRBJ1-4; D is undetermined. V gave up 0 bases and J gave up 8 bases, with 11 bases separating them. Germline values: CDR1 SGHNT, CDR2 YYREEE (reference sequence). The CDR3 consists of 14 residues. CDR3 coding DNA: TGTGCCAGCAGCTTGGCGCTAGGCGGAGAAAAACTGTTTTTT. This gives the protein CASSLALGGEKLFF.

This chain joins TRBV7-9 and TRBJ2-1; 10 bases line up with TRBD2. After removal of 4 bases from V and 4 bases from J, the junction contained 7 bases not matched to a gene. The germline gives CDR1 SEHNR, CDR2 FQNEAQ (reference sequence). The length of the CDR3 is 16 residues. This CDR3 is CASSSRTSGSYNEQFF. CDR3 sequence (DNA): TGTGCCAGCAGCTCCCGGACTAGCGGATCATACAATGAGCAGTTCTTC.